This T cell receptor (beta chain) comes out of a study of OX40 agonist ivuxolimab in advanced cancers. CDR1 MNHEY and CDR2 SVGAGI come from the germline V gene. The CDR3 sequence is 15 residues long. The V end lost 0 bases, the J end lost 2 bases, and 10 bases lay between the germline ends. Some clones are missing from TCRdb's copy, which holds only in-frame ones; the method was immunoSEQ multiplex PCR. The sample records 150,000 to 170,000 clones, 94% being singletons. This clonotype was obtained from an adult with an advanced solid tumor such as melanoma, head and neck, liver or kidney cancer. This chain joins TRBV6-5 and TRBJ1-2; unclear D gene. The material was CD4+ or CD8+ T cells sorted from blood, obtained in a trial of the OX40 agonist ivuxolimab. CDR3 region: CASSYSNTLNYGYTF. DNA for the CDR3: TGTGCCAGCAGTTACTCTAACACCCTAAACTATGGCTACACCTTC.